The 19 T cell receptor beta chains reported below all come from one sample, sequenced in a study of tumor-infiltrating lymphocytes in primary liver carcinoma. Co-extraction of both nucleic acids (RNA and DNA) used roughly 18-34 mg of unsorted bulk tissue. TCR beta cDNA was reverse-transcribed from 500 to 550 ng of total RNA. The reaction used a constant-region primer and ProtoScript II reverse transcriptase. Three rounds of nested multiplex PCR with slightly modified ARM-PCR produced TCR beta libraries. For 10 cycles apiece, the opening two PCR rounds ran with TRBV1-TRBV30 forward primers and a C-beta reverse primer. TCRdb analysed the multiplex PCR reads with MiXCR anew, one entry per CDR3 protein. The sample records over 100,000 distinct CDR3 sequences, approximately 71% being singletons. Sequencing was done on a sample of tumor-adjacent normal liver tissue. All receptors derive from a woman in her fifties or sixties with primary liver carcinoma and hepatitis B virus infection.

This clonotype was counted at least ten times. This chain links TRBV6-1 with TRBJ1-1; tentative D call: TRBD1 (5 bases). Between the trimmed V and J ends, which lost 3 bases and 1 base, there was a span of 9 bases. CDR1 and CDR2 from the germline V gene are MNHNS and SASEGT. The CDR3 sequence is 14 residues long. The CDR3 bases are TGTGCCAGCAGTGAGCTAAGGGGGAACACTGAAGCTTTCTTT. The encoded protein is CASSELRGNTEAFF.

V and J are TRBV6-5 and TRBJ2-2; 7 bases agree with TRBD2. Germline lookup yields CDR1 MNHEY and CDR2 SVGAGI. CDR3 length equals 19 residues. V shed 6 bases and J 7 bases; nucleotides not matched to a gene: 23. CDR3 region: CASSPSLIGVGTNVGELFF. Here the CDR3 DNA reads TGTGCCAGCAGCCCCTCCCTGATAGGTGTCGGGACTAACGTCGGGGAGCTGTTTTTT.

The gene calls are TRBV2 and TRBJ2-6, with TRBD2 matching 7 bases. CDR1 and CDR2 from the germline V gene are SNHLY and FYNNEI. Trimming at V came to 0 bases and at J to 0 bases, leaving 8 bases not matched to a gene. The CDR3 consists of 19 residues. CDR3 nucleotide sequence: TGTGCCAGCAGTGAAGCGCGGGGCGGGAGCAACTCTGGGGCCAACGTCCTGACTTTC. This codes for CASSEARGGSNSGANVLTF. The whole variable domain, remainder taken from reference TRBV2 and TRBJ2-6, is EPEVTQTPSHQVTQMGQEVILRCVPISNHLYFYWYRQILGQKVEFLVSFYNNEISEKSEIFDDQFSVERPDGSNFTLKIRSTKLEDSAMYFCASSEARGGSNSGANVLTFGAGSRLTVL.

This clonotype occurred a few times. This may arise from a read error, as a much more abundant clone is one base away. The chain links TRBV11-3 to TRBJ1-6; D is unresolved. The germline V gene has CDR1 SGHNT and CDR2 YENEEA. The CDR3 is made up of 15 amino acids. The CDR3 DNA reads TGTGCCAGCAGCTTTAAGTGGAGCTATAATTCACACCTCCACTTT. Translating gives CASSFKWSYNSHLHF.

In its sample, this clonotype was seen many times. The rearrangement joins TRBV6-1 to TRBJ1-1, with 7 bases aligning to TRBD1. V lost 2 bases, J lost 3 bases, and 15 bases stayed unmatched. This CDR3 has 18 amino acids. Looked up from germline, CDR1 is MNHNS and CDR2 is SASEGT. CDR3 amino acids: CASSERGPAGVMYTEAFF. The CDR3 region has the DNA TGTGCCAGCAGTGAAAGGGGGCCAGCAGGGGTAATGTACACTGAAGCTTTCTTT.

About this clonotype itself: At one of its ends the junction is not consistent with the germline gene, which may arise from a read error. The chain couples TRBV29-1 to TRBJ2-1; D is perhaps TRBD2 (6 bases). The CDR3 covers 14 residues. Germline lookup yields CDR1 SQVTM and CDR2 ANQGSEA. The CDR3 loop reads CSVEGLDSYNEQFF. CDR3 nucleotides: TGCAGCGTGGAGGGACTGGACTCCTACAATGAGCAATTCTTC.

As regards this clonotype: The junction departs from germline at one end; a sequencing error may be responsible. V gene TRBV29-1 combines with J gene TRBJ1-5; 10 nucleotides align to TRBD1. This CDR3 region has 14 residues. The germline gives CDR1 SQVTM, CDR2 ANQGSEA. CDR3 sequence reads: CSVVGQGMGQPQHF. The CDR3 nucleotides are TGCAGTGTTGTGGGACAGGGGATGGGTCAGCCCCAGCATTTT.

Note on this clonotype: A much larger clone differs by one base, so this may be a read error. The chain's CDR3 is CASSFSTAPGTGELFF. The CDR3 DNA sequence: TGTGCCAGCAGTTTTAGCACCGCCCCTGGGACCGGGGAGCTGTTTTTT. The chain recombines TRBV28 with TRBJ2-2; D ambiguous. This CDR3 has 16 residues. Deletions cut 3 bases from V and 5 bases from J, with 16 bases between. Germline CDR1 and CDR2: MDHEN and SYDVKM.

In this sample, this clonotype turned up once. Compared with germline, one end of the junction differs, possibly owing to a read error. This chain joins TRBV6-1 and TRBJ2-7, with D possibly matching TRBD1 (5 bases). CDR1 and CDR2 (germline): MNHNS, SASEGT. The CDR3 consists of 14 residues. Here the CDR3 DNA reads TGTACCAGCAGTGAATCCCAGGGATCCTACGAGCAGTACTTC. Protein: CTSSESQGSYEQYF.

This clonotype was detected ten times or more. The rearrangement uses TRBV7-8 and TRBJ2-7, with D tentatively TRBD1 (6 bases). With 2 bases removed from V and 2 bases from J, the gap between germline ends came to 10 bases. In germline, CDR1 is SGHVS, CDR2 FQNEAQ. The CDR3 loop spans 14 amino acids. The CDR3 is CASSLWGRPYEQYF. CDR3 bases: TGTGCCAGCAGCTTATGGGGGCGACCCTACGAGCAGTACTTC.

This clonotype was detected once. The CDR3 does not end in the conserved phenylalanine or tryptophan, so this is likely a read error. The DNA for the CDR3 is TGTACCAGCAGTACAGGGGGTAGCATCGGGGAGCTGTTTTCT. Amino acids: CTSSTGGSIGELFS. The V gene is TRBV6-1, the J gene TRBJ2-2, with 8 bases lining up with TRBD1. The CDR3 runs to 14 residues. The germline V gene has CDR1 MNHNS and CDR2 SASEGT.

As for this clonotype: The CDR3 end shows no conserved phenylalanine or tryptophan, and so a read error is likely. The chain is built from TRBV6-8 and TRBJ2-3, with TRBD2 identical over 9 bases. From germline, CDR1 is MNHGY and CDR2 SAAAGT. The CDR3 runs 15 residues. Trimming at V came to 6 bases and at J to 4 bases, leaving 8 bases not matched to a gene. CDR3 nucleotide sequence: TGTGCCAGCAGCCCTAGCGGGATCAGCGCAGATACGCAGTATTAT. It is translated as CASSPSGISADTQYY.

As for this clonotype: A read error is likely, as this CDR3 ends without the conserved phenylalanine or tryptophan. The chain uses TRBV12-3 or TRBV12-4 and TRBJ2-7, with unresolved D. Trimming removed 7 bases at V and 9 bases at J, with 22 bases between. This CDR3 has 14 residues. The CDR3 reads CASTKTQRSLRQYL. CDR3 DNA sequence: TGTGCCAGCACCAAAACACAGAGGTCCCTCCGGCAGTACTTG.

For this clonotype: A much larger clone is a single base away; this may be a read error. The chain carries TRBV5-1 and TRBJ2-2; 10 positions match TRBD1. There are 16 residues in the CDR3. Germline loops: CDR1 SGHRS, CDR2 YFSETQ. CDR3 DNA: TGCGCCAGCACCAAAACGGGACAGGGGAACACCGGGGAGCTGCTTTTT. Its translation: CASTKTGQGNTGELLF.

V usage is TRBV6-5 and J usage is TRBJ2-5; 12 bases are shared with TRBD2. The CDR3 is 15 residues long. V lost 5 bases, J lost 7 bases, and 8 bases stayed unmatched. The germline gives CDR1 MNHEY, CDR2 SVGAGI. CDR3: CASSLTSSGRGTQYF. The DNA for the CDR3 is TGTGCCAGCAGTCTCACCTCTAGCGGGAGGGGGACCCAGTACTTC.

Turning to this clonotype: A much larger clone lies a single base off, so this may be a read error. The CDR3 DNA sequence: TGTGCCAGCAGCTATGCGACAGAGCCCTACGAGCAGTACTTC. Translating gives CASSYATEPYEQYF. The V and J genes are TRBV5-5 and TRBJ2-7, with D possibly being TRBD1 (5 bases). The V gene's germline CDR1 is SGHKS and CDR2 YYEKEE (reference sequence). The CDR3 sequence is 14 residues long. Trimming cost V 3 bases and J 2 bases, with 12 bases left between them.

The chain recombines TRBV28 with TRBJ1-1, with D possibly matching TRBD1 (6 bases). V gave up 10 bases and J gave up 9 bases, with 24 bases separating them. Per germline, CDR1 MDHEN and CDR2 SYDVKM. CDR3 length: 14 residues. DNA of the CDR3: TGTGCCACGAGACTCCCCGGGACACTTGGGCAAGCTTTCTTT. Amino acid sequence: CATRLPGTLGQAFF.

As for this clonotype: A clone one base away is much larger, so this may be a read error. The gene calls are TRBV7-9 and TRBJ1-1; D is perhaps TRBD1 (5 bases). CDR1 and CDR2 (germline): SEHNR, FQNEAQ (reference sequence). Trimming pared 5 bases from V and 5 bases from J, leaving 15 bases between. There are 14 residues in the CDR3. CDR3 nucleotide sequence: TGTGCCAGCAGCCAACATGGGGGTGGAACTGAAGCTTTCTTT. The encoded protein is CASSQHGGGTEAFF.

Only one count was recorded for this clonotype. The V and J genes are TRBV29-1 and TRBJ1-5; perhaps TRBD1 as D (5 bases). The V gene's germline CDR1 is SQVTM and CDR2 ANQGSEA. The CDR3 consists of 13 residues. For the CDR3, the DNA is TGCAGGGCTACCAGGGAGACGGGTCAGCCCCAGCATTTT. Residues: CRATRETGQPQHF. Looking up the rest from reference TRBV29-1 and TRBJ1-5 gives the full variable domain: SAVISQKPSRDICQRGTSLTIQCQVDSQVTMMFWYRQQPGQSLTLIATANQGSEATYESGFVIDKFPISRPNLTFSTLTVSNMSPEDSSIYLCRATRETGQPQHFGDGTRLSIL.